A single sample gave rise to the 31 T cell receptor beta chains below, sequenced in a study of control samples from healthy donors and cancer patients (dated by TCRdb to 2018 to 2020). Library preparation used the immunoSEQ multiplex PCR assay. TCRdb carries this immuneACCESS record with in-frame sequences only. Its versions omit some clonotypes, under half of them owing to an unresolved V gene in the studies checked, with the rest unexplained. The sample table holds roughly 170,000 clones, of which 75% to 95% were seen once. Roughly 2% of the sample is held by the ten biggest clonotypes. Input material: blood. These TCRs come from a woman aged 40 to 55 in good health.

The V and J genes are TRBV19 and TRBJ1-5, with a tentative D call TRBD1 (6 bases). Between the trimmed V and J ends, which lost 3 bases and 2 bases, there was a span of 14 bases. The CDR3 length is 16 residues. Germline V lookup: CDR1 LNHDA, CDR2 SQIVND (reference sequence). CDR3 sequence: CASSMGHSMGNQPQHF. CDR3 in DNA: TGTGCCAGTAGTATGGGACACAGCATGGGCAATCAGCCCCAGCATTTT.

The chain carries TRBV19 and TRBJ1-6; perhaps TRBD1 as D (5 bases). The germline CDR1 and CDR2 sequences are LNHDA and SQIVND (reference sequence). CDR3 length: 17 residues. V was cut by 5 bases and J by 2 bases, with 16 bases left in between. The CDR3 spells CASSPPGSRAYNSPLHF. DNA of the CDR3: TGTGCCAGTAGTCCTCCAGGGAGTAGGGCCTATAATTCACCCCTCCACTTT.

The chain is built from TRBV4-1 and TRBJ1-2, with 8 nucleotides matching TRBD1. The CDR3 runs to 13 residues. V was pared by 8 bases and J by 6 bases, with 8 bases of the junction left unmatched. Germline-derived CDR1 and CDR2 are MGHRA and YSYEKL. In DNA form, the CDR3 reads TGCGCCAGCGGCAACGACAGGGGTGATGGCTACACCTTC. Protein sequence: CASGNDRGDGYTF.

This clone was found once. This chain connects TRBV7-8 to TRBJ2-7; 7 bases agree with TRBD1. Germline assignment: CDR1 SGHVS and CDR2 FQNEAQ. Trimming at V came to 5 bases and at J to 7 bases, leaving 14 bases not matched to a gene. This CDR3 has 15 amino acids. The CDR3 sequence: CASSPRDSHEGEQYF. The CDR3 coding sequence is TGTGCCAGCAGCCCCCGGGACAGTCATGAGGGAGAGCAGTACTTC.

The V call is TRBV13, the J call TRBJ1-1; the D gene is possibly TRBD1 (6 bases). The CDR3 contains 15 residues. Trimming removed 4 bases from V and 4 bases from J, with 16 bases in between. Germline V CDR1 and CDR2: PRHDT, FYEKMQ (reference sequence). The CDR3 sequence: CASSSYSQGRTEAFF. Here the CDR3 DNA reads TGTGCCAGCAGCTCCTACTCACAGGGCCGCACTGAAGCTTTCTTT. Using reference TRBV13 and TRBJ1-1 for the parts outside the CDR3, the full variable domain is AAGVIQSPRHLIKEKRETATLKCYPIPRHDTVYWYQQGPGQDPQFLISFYEKMQSDKGSIPDRFSAQQFSDYHSELNMSSLELGDSALYFCASSSYSQGRTEAFFGQGTRLTVV.

V and J are TRBV13 and TRBJ2-7; no clear D. The germline V gene encodes CDR1 PRHDT and CDR2 FYEKMQ (reference sequence). V lost 0 bases, J lost 4 bases, and 7 bases lay in between. This CDR3 comprises 13 residues. CDR3 sequence: CASSLGPRYEQYF. CDR3 DNA: TGTGCCAGCAGCTTAGGCCCGAGATACGAGCAGTACTTC. Complete variable domain (other parts from reference TRBV13 and TRBJ2-7): AAGVIQSPRHLIKEKRETATLKCYPIPRHDTVYWYQQGPGQDPQFLISFYEKMQSDKGSIPDRFSAQQFSDYHSELNMSSLELGDSALYFCASSLGPRYEQYFGPGTRLTVT.

The chain uses TRBV6-5 and TRBJ1-3, with D perhaps TRBD1 (5 bases). Germline CDR1 MNHEY, CDR2 SVGAGI. Deletions cut 6 bases from V and 0 bases from J, with 12 bases between. This CDR3 has 15 amino acids. CDR3 residues: CASRTPGYSGNTIYF. In nucleotides, the CDR3 is TGTGCCAGCAGGACCCCAGGGTACTCTGGAAACACCATATATTTT.

The genes are TRBV6-5 and TRBJ1-2; D is unresolved. CDR3 length: 12 amino acids. CDR1 is MNHEY, CDR2 SVGAGI, per germline. Trimming left V 7 bases short and J 4 bases short, with 10 bases between. In nucleotides, the CDR3 is TGTGCCAGCATGGCCACAATCTATGGCTACACCTTC. Amino acids: CASMATIYGYTF.

The rearrangement joins TRBV19 to TRBJ1-1; D perhaps matches TRBD1 (5 bases). Trimming removed 4 bases from V and 5 bases from J, with 8 bases in between. The germline V gene has CDR1 LNHDA and CDR2 SQIVND (reference sequence). The CDR3 consists of 12 residues. The CDR3 loop is CASSKRGTEAFF. The CDR3, as DNA: TGTGCCAGTAGTAAAAGGGGTACTGAAGCTTTCTTT.

The genes are TRBV6-1 and TRBJ2-5; either TRBD1 or TRBD2 may fit D (5 bases each). V lost 1 base to trimming and J lost 5 bases, with 14 bases between them. There are 15 residues in the CDR3. Germline V CDR1 and CDR2: MNHNS, SASEGT. CDR3: CASSEGENNRETQYF. CDR3 DNA: TGTGCCAGCAGTGAAGGGGAGAACAACAGGGAGACCCAGTACTTC.

This chain links TRBV10-3 with TRBJ2-1, with a weak D call TRBD2 (5 bases). Germline assignment: CDR1 ENHRY and CDR2 SYGVKD. V dropped 0 bases and J dropped 7 bases, with 16 bases sitting between them. The CDR3 is 16 residues long. CDR3 bases: TGTGCCATCAGTGAGTCCTTAGCTAGCCCGGGGAATGAGCAGTTCTTC. It encodes CAISESLASPGNEQFF.

This rearrangement joins TRBV28 to TRBJ1-5; D is unclear. The CDR3 loop spans 12 amino acids. Germline V gene sequence: CDR1 MDHEN, CDR2 SYDVKM. V gave up 6 bases and J gave up 4 bases, with 7 bases separating them. DNA of the CDR3: TGTGCCAGCAGACCGGGGAATCAGCCCCAGCATTTT. Residues: CASRPGNQPQHF. The full variable domain, in which reference TRBV28 and TRBJ1-5 provide the parts outside the CDR3, is DVKVTQSSRYLVKRTGEKVFLECVQDMDHENMFWYRQDPGLGLRLIYFSYDVKMKEKGDIPEGYSVSREKKERFSLILESASTNQTSMYLCASRPGNQPQHFGDGTRLSIL.

This chain joins TRBV28 and TRBJ1-1, with 11 bases identical to TRBD1. With V trimmed by 1 base and J by 0 bases, 10 bases remained unmatched. Per germline, CDR1 MDHEN and CDR2 SYDVKM. This CDR3 has 19 residues. CDR3 in DNA: TGTGCCAGCAGTTTATCTCCTTGGACAGGGGGCAAGGTGAACACTGAAGCTTTCTTT. Residues: CASSLSPWTGGKVNTEAFF.

The CDR3 nucleotides read TGTGCCAGCAGCTTACGGGACAGGAACACTGAAGCTTTCTTT. Translated: CASSLRDRNTEAFF. The rearrangement uses TRBV7-3 and TRBJ1-1, with 7 bases identical to TRBD1. The CDR3 is made up of 14 amino acids. Germline V lookup: CDR1 SGHTA, CDR2 FQGTGA. V gave up 2 bases and J gave up 1 base; unmatched junction bases: 1.

The gene calls are TRBV5-1 and TRBJ2-7; 8 bases line up with TRBD2. Germline values: CDR1 SGHRS, CDR2 YFSETQ. V lost 0 bases, J lost 5 bases, and 10 bases stayed unmatched. This CDR3 comprises 16 residues. The CDR3 reads CASSLAPGSGTHEQYF. In DNA, the CDR3 is TGCGCCAGCAGCTTGGCCCCGGGTAGCGGGACCCACGAGCAGTACTTC.

The chain is built from TRBV11-3 and TRBJ2-3; maybe TRBD2 (6 bases). CDR1 and CDR2 from the germline V gene are SGHNT and YENEEA. The V gene lost 5 bases and the J gene lost 4 bases, with 13 bases spanning the gap. The CDR3 has 14 amino acids. The CDR3, as DNA: TGTGCCAGCAGCCCCCCGGGGGTTCCAGATACGCAGTATTTT. Its translation is CASSPPGVPDTQYF.

This clone was found once. This chain uses TRBV5-1 with TRBJ1-2, with D maybe TRBD1 (5 bases). The CDR3 runs 15 residues. V dropped 0 bases and J dropped 6 bases, with 15 bases sitting between them. CDR1 and CDR2 from the germline V gene are SGHRS and YFSETQ. CDR3 amino acids: CASSLGTGTPNGYTF. CDR3 DNA sequence: TGCGCCAGCAGCTTGGGAACTGGGACGCCTAATGGCTACACCTTC.

This chain uses TRBV5-1 with TRBJ2-5; 7 nucleotides agree with TRBD1. This CDR3 region has 15 residues. Germline values: CDR1 SGHRS, CDR2 YFSETQ. With V trimmed by 3 bases and J by 2 bases, 7 bases remained unmatched. The CDR3 loop is CASSSADRKQETQYF. DNA of the CDR3: TGCGCCAGCAGCTCCGCGGACAGGAAGCAAGAGACCCAGTACTTC.

This chain links TRBV13 with TRBJ1-2; D perhaps matches TRBD1 (6 bases). V was shortened by 2 bases and J by 4 bases, with 11 bases between the two germline ends. The CDR3 has 14 amino acids. The germline V gene has CDR1 PRHDT and CDR2 FYEKMQ (reference sequence). CDR3 region: CASSLMDSSYGYTF. The CDR3 DNA follows: TGTGCCAGCAGCTTAATGGACAGCTCCTATGGCTACACCTTC.

The V and J genes are TRBV13 and TRBJ2-3, with 13 positions matching TRBD2. Trimming removed 6 bases from V and 1 base from J; junction bases left unmatched: 7. The CDR3 extends over 17 amino acids. The germline gives CDR1 PRHDT, CDR2 FYEKMQ (reference sequence). Written as DNA, the CDR3 is TGTGCCAGCAGTTTCGGGACTAGCGGGGTCGGCACAGATACGCAGTATTTT. Protein product: CASSFGTSGVGTDTQYF.

V usage is TRBV19 and J usage is TRBJ1-6; TRBD1 might be the D (6 bases). Trimming removed 4 bases at V and 7 bases at J, with 14 bases between. There are 15 residues in the CDR3. Germline CDR1 reads LNHDA; CDR2 reads SQIVND (reference sequence). The CDR3 nucleotides are TGTGCCAGTAGTACCTCGACAGGATCGAATTCACCCCTCCACTTT. Its protein is CASSTSTGSNSPLHF.

This chain uses TRBV9 with TRBJ2-7; 13 bases align to TRBD2. Looked up from germline, CDR1 is SGDLS and CDR2 is YYNGEE. After removal of 3 bases from V and 6 bases from J, the junction contained 9 bases not matched to a gene. The CDR3 consists of 16 residues. The CDR3 coding sequence is TGTGCCAGCAGCGCACTAGCGGGGGGGCTTCGGGGCGAGCAGTACTTC. Amino acids: CASSALAGGLRGEQYF.

This clone has just a few counts. V is TRBV5-1 and J is TRBJ2-1, with 8 bases lining up with TRBD2. The trim removed 0 bases at V and 8 bases at J, leaving 7 bases unmatched. Per the germline V gene, CDR1 is SGHRS and CDR2 is YFSETQ. CDR3 size: 15 residues. CDR3 nucleotide sequence: TGCGCCAGCAGCTTGGTAGGTAGCGGGGTTGATGAGCAGTTCTTC. Its translation: CASSLVGSGVDEQFF.

The CDR3 sequence: CASSQTDASYNSPLHF. The CDR3 DNA reads as TGCGCCAGCAGCCAGACGGATGCCTCCTATAATTCACCCCTCCACTTT. The V and J genes are TRBV4-1 and TRBJ1-6; D remains unclear. Trimming shortened V by 3 bases and J by 0 bases, and 9 bases separated the two germline ends. The CDR3 consists of 16 residues. CDR1 is MGHRA, CDR2 YSYEKL, per germline.

This chain connects TRBV2 to TRBJ1-5; D is undetermined. V was pared by 11 bases and J by 3 bases, with 14 bases between. This CDR3 comprises 13 residues. Per germline, CDR1 SNHLY and CDR2 FYNNEI. The CDR3 DNA is TGTGCCGGTTCGGTAGCCAACAATCAGCCCCAGCATTTT. This translates into CAGSVANNQPQHF.

The chain employs TRBV11-2 and TRBJ2-7; possibly TRBD1 or TRBD2 for D (5 bases each). The CDR3 sequence is 15 residues long. The V gene lost 5 bases and the J gene lost 2 bases, with 16 bases spanning the gap. Germline V gives CDR1 SGHAT, CDR2 FQNNGV. CDR3 in DNA: TGTGCCAGCAGCCTAGCCGGGACGGAAACCTACGAGCAGTACTTC. Amino acid sequence: CASSLAGTETYEQYF.

The chain recombines TRBV2 with TRBJ2-3; D is undetermined. Germline CDR1 is SNHLY and CDR2 is FYNNEI. Trimming removed 4 bases at V and 4 bases at J, with 12 bases between. The CDR3 runs 14 residues. CDR3 in DNA: TGTGCCAGCAGTGTCCTAAATCCGCCAGATACGCAGTATTTT. Protein sequence: CASSVLNPPDTQYF.

The chain couples TRBV12-5 to TRBJ1-1; no firm D call. This CDR3 spans 11 amino acids. The V end was cut by 1 base, the J end by 3 bases, with 0 bases between. Germline CDR1 LGHNT, CDR2 FRNRAP. CDR3 amino acids: CASGLDTEAFF. The CDR3, as DNA: TGTGCTAGTGGTTTGGACACTGAAGCTTTCTTT. Together with reference TRBV12-5 and TRBJ1-1, the CDR3 gives the full variable domain: DARVTQTPRHKVTEMGQEVTMRCQPILGHNTVFWYRQTMMQGLELLAYFRNRAPLDDSGMPKDRFSAEMPDATLATLKIQPSEPRDSAVYFCASGLDTEAFFGQGTRLTVV.

The chain recombines TRBV27 with TRBJ1-2; 8 bases match TRBD1. V lost 0 bases and J lost 9; bases outside the gene matches: 21. The length of the CDR3 is 19 residues. Germline V gene data show CDR1 as MNHEY and CDR2 as SMNVEV (reference sequence). The CDR3 region is CASSLSKPGDRPIHLSYTF. DNA of the CDR3: TGTGCCAGCAGTTTATCGAAACCCGGGGACAGGCCTATCCATTTAAGCTACACCTTC.

V gene TRBV5-5 combines with J gene TRBJ2-2; D is uncertain. The V gene lost 1 base and the J gene lost 4 bases, with 14 bases spanning the gap. CDR1 is SGHKS, CDR2 YYEKEE, per germline (reference sequence). The CDR3 loop spans 16 amino acids. CDR3: CASSLFLSTATGELFF. For the CDR3, the DNA is TGTGCCAGCAGCTTGTTCCTGAGCACAGCCACCGGGGAGCTGTTTTTT.

The chain has TRBV19 and TRBJ1-1, with D hard to call. Germline CDR1 reads LNHDA; CDR2 reads SQIVND (reference sequence). V lost 3 bases and J lost 0, with 5 bases in between. The CDR3 is 13 residues long. CDR3 nucleotide sequence: TGTGCCAGTAGTATTGTCCTGAACACTGAAGCTTTCTTT. This translates into CASSIVLNTEAFF. The whole variable domain, remainder taken from reference TRBV19 and TRBJ1-1, is DGGITQSPKYLFRKEGQNVTLSCEQNLNHDAMYWYRQDPGQGLRLIYYSQIVNDFQKGDIAEGYSVSREKKESFPLTVTSAQKNPTAFYLCASSIVLNTEAFFGQGTRLTVV.